These 21 T cell receptor beta chains were all obtained from the same sample, sequenced in a study of blood T cell repertoires in COVID-19 (dated by TCRdb to about 2020). Receptor libraries were prepared by the immunoSEQ multiplex PCR assay. This is the immuneACCESS table as TCRdb keeps it, with only in-frame sequences that have V and J called. A part of the clones is gone; compared with another copy, unresolved V genes explain less than half, and the rest is unexplained. Here the sample has some 300,000 clones; roughly nine tenths occur a single time. The top ten hold roughly 2.9% of the sample. What was sequenced was PBMCs or T cells enriched from blood (not recorded which). These receptors were collected from a woman between 50 and 59 years old who had been exposed to COVID-19.

The chain combines TRBV28 with TRBJ2-7; D is ambiguous. Per the germline V gene, CDR1 is MDHEN and CDR2 is SYDVKM. This CDR3 has 12 amino acids. Trimming took 6 bases from V and 7 from J, leaving 13 bases between them. In nucleotides, the CDR3 is TGTGCCAGCAGCCGTACAACCAGGGAGCAGTACTTC. This translates into CASSRTTREQYF.

Of note for this clone: The sample carries other DNA sequences with the same CDR3. The chain has TRBV19 and TRBJ1-2, with D possibly TRBD1 on 5 matching bases. This CDR3 contains 14 residues. The V end was cut by 4 bases, the J end by 2 bases, with 11 bases between. Germline CDR1 reads LNHDA; CDR2 reads SQIVND (reference sequence). This CDR3 is CASSTTGSNYGYTF. CDR3 coding DNA: TGTGCCAGTAGTACAACAGGATCGAACTATGGCTACACCTTC.

The chain links TRBV28 to TRBJ2-7; 9 bases are shared with TRBD1. The ends lost 8 bases at V and 2 bases at J; junction bases unmatched: 16. The CDR3 extends over 17 amino acids. Germline V CDR1 and CDR2: MDHEN, SYDVKM. The CDR3 is CASWGQGALLIAYEQYF. CDR3 DNA: TGTGCCAGCTGGGGACAGGGAGCCCTCCTAATCGCCTACGAGCAGTACTTC.

This clone has a handful of counts. CDR3: CASSFWDRGEKLFF. The CDR3 nucleotides are TGTGCCAGCAGTTTTTGGGACAGGGGCGAAAAACTGTTTTTT. V usage is TRBV28 and J usage is TRBJ1-4, with 10 bases lining up with TRBD1. This CDR3 is built from 14 residues. Germline CDR1 and CDR2: MDHEN and SYDVKM. With 3 bases clipped from V and 8 bases from J, the junction kept 3 bases outside the gene matches.

V usage is TRBV10-3 and J usage is TRBJ1-2, with D perhaps TRBD1 (6 bases). The V gene's germline CDR1 is ENHRY and CDR2 SYGVKD. The CDR3 extends over 13 amino acids. The germline V and J ends were trimmed by 6 bases and 8 bases, with 16 bases remaining between them. The CDR3 is CAISLQGTYGYTF. CDR3 coding DNA: TGTGCCATCAGCCTACAGGGAACATACGGCTACACCTTC.

The rearrangement joins TRBV5-4 to TRBJ1-2; the D gene is possibly TRBD1 (6 bases). The germline V gene encodes CDR1 SGHNT and CDR2 YYREEE (reference sequence). The V end lost 4 bases, the J end lost 4 bases, and 11 bases lay between the germline ends. The CDR3 has 13 residues. The CDR3 loop reads CASSHDRSYGYTF. The CDR3 nucleotides are TGTGCCAGCAGCCACGACAGGAGCTATGGCTACACCTTC.

This clone was detected once. At one of its ends the junction is not consistent with the germline gene, which may arise from a read error. This chain joins TRBV7-7 and TRBJ2-1, with D possibly TRBD1 on 6 matching bases. Germline V CDR1 and CDR2: SSHAT, FNYEAQ (reference sequence). The CDR3 length is 13 residues. DNA for the CDR3: TGTGCTAGCAGCCCCAGGCAGGGGTTGTGGCAGTTCTTC. Translating it yields CASSPRQGLWQFF.

J is TRBJ1-2 and V is TRBV5-4; 7 positions agree with TRBD1. Germline lookup yields CDR1 SGHNT and CDR2 YYREEE (reference sequence). The length of the CDR3 is 15 residues. The junction had 10 bases not matched to a gene; V was cut back by 4 bases and J by 4 bases. CDR3 DNA: TGTGCCAGCAGCCTTGACAGGGCCCCAGTCTATGGCTACACCTTC. This sequence encodes CASSLDRAPVYGYTF.

This sequence joins TRBV19 and TRBJ1-1; D remains ambiguous. V was clipped by 7 bases and J by 3 bases, with 6 bases between them. Germline V gene lookup returns CDR1 LNHDA and CDR2 SQIVND (reference sequence). This CDR3 contains 11 residues. The DNA for the CDR3 is TGTGCCAGTATTCTATACACTGAAGCTTTCTTT. Its translation: CASILYTEAFF.

The chain is built from TRBV6-5 and TRBJ1-1, with 9 bases lining up with TRBD1. CDR1 is MNHEY, CDR2 SVGAGI, per germline. The CDR3 has 14 amino acids. V shed 6 bases and J 3 bases; nucleotides not matched to a gene: 5. This chain's CDR3 is CASRQGASDTEAFF. In DNA form, the CDR3 reads TGTGCCAGCAGACAGGGGGCAAGCGACACTGAAGCTTTCTTT.

The chain carries TRBV6-5 and TRBJ1-5; a weak D match, TRBD1 (5 bases). The CDR3 runs 14 residues. Trimming removed 8 bases at V and 6 bases at J, with 17 bases between. Germline V lookup: CDR1 MNHEY, CDR2 SVGAGI. CDR3 loop: CASAGGQGSQPQHF. The CDR3 DNA reads TGTGCCAGCGCCGGCGGCCAGGGCTCTCAGCCCCAGCATTTT.

The chain combines TRBV7-9 with TRBJ1-1, with D perhaps matching TRBD1 (5 bases). V was shortened by 1 base and J by 1 base, with 7 bases between the two germline ends. This CDR3 contains 14 residues. The germline V gene encodes CDR1 SEHNR and CDR2 FQNEAQ (reference sequence). Here the CDR3 DNA reads TGTGCCAGCAGCTTAGGGACAACGAACACTGAAGCTTTCTTT. Amino acid sequence: CASSLGTTNTEAFF. Filled out from reference TRBV7-9 and TRBJ1-1, the complete variable domain reads DTGVSQNPRHKITKRGQNVTFRCDPISEHNRLYWYRQTLGQGPEFLTYFQNEAQLEKSRLLSDRFSAERPKGSFSTLEIQRTEQGDSAMYLCASSLGTTNTEAFFGQGTRLTVV.

V is TRBV19 and J is TRBJ1-4, with D maybe TRBD1 (6 bases). Germline V gives CDR1 LNHDA, CDR2 SQIVND (reference sequence). Trimming took off 6 bases at V and 7 bases at J, with 15 bases between the two ends. CDR3 length: 14 amino acids. The CDR3 coding sequence is TGTGCCAGTAGAAACAGGGAGCGTCCTGAAAAACTGTTTTTT. Translating gives CASRNRERPEKLFF.

The rearrangement uses TRBV19 and TRBJ2-2, with 8 bases identical to TRBD1. This CDR3 has 16 residues. The V gene's germline CDR1 is LNHDA and CDR2 SQIVND (reference sequence). The junction had 6 bases not matched to a gene; V was cut back by 5 bases and J by 1 base. CDR3 sequence (DNA): TGTGCCAGTAGTCCCAACAGGGGGAAGAACACCGGGGAGCTGTTTTTT. Translated, it gives CASSPNRGKNTGELFF.

The CDR3: CAWSRDTRGGELFF. In DNA form, the CDR3 reads TGTGCCTGGAGTCGGGACACGAGGGGCGGGGAGCTGTTTTTT. The V and J genes are TRBV30 and TRBJ2-2; tentative D call: TRBD1 (6 bases). CDR1 is GTSNPN, CDR2 SVGIG, per germline (reference sequence). CDR3 length equals 14 residues. V dropped 2 bases and J dropped 7 bases, with 14 bases sitting between them.

This CDR3 reads CASIEERQGIGNQPQHF. For the CDR3, the DNA is TGTGCCAGCATTGAAGAGAGGCAGGGGATTGGCAATCAGCCCCAGCATTTT. The chain uses TRBV21-1 and TRBJ1-5; the table's D gene call, TRBD1, was not cross checked with the DNA. TRBV21-1 is described as a pseudogene. This CDR3 contains 17 residues.

The V and J genes are TRBV6-5 and TRBJ2-7; TRBD1 agrees at 7 bases. This CDR3 has 13 amino acids. The V gene end was trimmed by 5 bases and the J gene end by 1 base; junction bases not matched to a gene: 2. Germline V gives CDR1 MNHEY, CDR2 SVGAGI. The CDR3 sequence is CASSPGQSYEQYF. CDR3 bases: TGTGCCAGCAGTCCGGGACAGTCCTACGAGCAGTACTTC.

This clone was recorded only once. The V and J genes are TRBV27 and TRBJ1-6, with 10 bases fitting TRBD1. Germline values: CDR1 MNHEY, CDR2 SMNVEV (reference sequence). After removal of 4 bases from V and 7 bases from J, the junction contained 1 base not matched to a gene. The CDR3 spans 14 residues. The CDR3 here is CASSWTGGNSPLHF. In DNA form, the CDR3 reads TGTGCCAGCAGTTGGACAGGGGGGAATTCACCCCTCCACTTT.

The CDR3 reads CASSDREEYGYTF. CDR3 sequence (DNA): TGTGCCAGCAGTGACAGGGAAGAGTATGGCTACACCTTC. The chain couples TRBV28 to TRBJ1-2; 7 positions agree with TRBD1. After removal of 5 bases from V and 5 bases from J, the junction contained 5 bases not matched to a gene. There are 13 residues in the CDR3. Germline values: CDR1 MDHEN, CDR2 SYDVKM.

The CDR3 protein is CASSPKAGLEPQHF. The CDR3 coding sequence is TGTGCCAGCAGTCCTAAAGCCGGGTTGGAGCCCCAGCATTTT. This rearrangement joins TRBV27 to TRBJ1-5; D remains ambiguous. V was cut by 5 bases and J by 8 bases, with 16 bases left in between. This CDR3 is 14 amino acids long. Germline assignment: CDR1 MNHEY and CDR2 SMNVEV (reference sequence).

The chain has TRBV6-5 and TRBJ1-1, with D uncertain. V lost 8 bases and J 1 base, leaving 11 bases between the germline ends. CDR1 is MNHEY and CDR2 is SVGAGI in the germline V gene. The CDR3 loop spans 13 amino acids. The DNA of the CDR3 is TGTGCCAGCTTCTGGCAGGCGAACACTGAAGCTTTCTTT. The encoded protein is CASFWQANTEAFF.